This T cell receptor beta chain came from a study of cytomegalovirus exposure and HLA in healthy donors. J lost 5 bases, V lost 6 bases, and 7 bases had no gene match. Per the germline V gene, CDR1 is MDHEN and CDR2 is SYDVKM. The CDR3 contains 14 residues. The PCR used 60 Vbeta and 13 Jbeta primers. Per the original methods: Around 9.9 million shared chains were among the 60 million to 80 million unique TCR beta chains that a later analysis counted. Assay: immunoSEQ multiplex PCR; the TCRdb copy retains only in-frame clones and omits some. V and J calls plus clone size are reproduced from that table; the DNA served to infer D and trimming. Altogether approximately 96,000 clones are present, about 74% being singletons, with the ten largest covering roughly 1.8%. Findings and limits, study-wide: Reports described diagnosis of cytomegalovirus status by the classifier as highly specific and sensitive. A link between a missense DCLRE1C variant and TCR beta V- and J-gene trimming emerged from a later analysis. Exclusion applied to some V segments, including TRBV6-2 and TRBV6-3, as they were indistinguishable.

As for this clone: Antigen specificity is unknown.

V usage is TRBV28 and J usage is TRBJ2-5; TRBD1 aligns across 9 bases. What was sequenced was PBMCs. This receptor was obtained from a male donor in good health and CMV-seronegative. CDR3 loop: CASRTGQGQETQYF. CDR3 sequence (DNA): TGTGCCAGCAGAACGGGACAGGGTCAGGAGACCCAGTACTTC.